A single sample is the source of the 3 T cell receptor beta chains below, sequenced in a study of T cells in Graves' hyperthyroidism and ophthalmopathy. TCR beta CDR3 region amplification was performed from RNA transcripts. Using the HTBI primer set, a first-round RT-PCR was run on the TCR CDR3. MiXCR was run by TCRdb on the multiplex PCR reads, yielding one entry per CDR3 protein. The table shows roughly 510,000 distinct CDR3 sequences, with around 20% occurring only once. Sequenced: blood. Source of these receptors: a man younger than 35 with Graves' hyperthyroidism.

The V call is TRBV12-3 or TRBV12-4, the J call TRBJ2-5, with D uncertain. V dropped 6 bases and J dropped 5 bases, with 16 bases sitting between them. The CDR3 sequence is 14 residues long. The CDR3 loop reads CASRPGPSAETQYF. The CDR3 bases are TGTGCCAGCAGGCCGGGCCCCTCTGCGGAGACCCAGTACTTC.

This clonotype was seen many times. The gene calls are TRBV12-3 or TRBV12-4 and TRBJ1-2; D possibly corresponds to TRBD1 (5 bases). This CDR3 is 14 amino acids long. Trimming cost V 0 bases and J 1 base, with 6 bases left between them. CDR3 residues: CASSLAGLNYGYTF. DNA of the CDR3: TGTGCCAGCAGTTTAGCGGGACTTAACTATGGCTACACCTTC.

This clonotype was seen at least ten times. The chain joins TRBV27 to TRBJ1-5, with D possibly matching TRBD1 (5 bases). The CDR3 has 14 residues. Trimming left V 4 bases short and J 1 base short, with 8 bases between. Germline V gene data show CDR1 as MNHEY and CDR2 as SMNVEV (reference sequence). This CDR3 reads CASSWRGSNQPQHF. The CDR3 DNA follows: TGTGCCAGCAGTTGGCGGGGGAGCAATCAGCCCCAGCATTTT.